This T cell receptor beta chain appears in the sequencing data of a study of blood T cells in healthy people across ages. Findings of the study overall: Older age went with lower TCR beta diversity per million T cells, in a roughly linear way. Estimated diversity, derived from one million T cells, was regarded as an underestimate.

A second PCR, run for roughly 7 to 11 cycles, used a sample-barcoded 5' primer plus a J-beta primer mix. Every sample gave at least 2.5 million paired-end reads containing CDR3. TCRdb fed the 5' RACE reads into MiXCR, producing one record per CDR3 protein. Among about 1.4 million distinct CDR3 sequences, 59% were seen once, and the ten largest hold 6.7%. A word on this clonotype: Its cognate antigen is unknown.

Germline assignment: CDR1 MNHEY and CDR2 SVGEGT. Trimming removed 5 bases at V and 0 bases at J, with 10 bases between. The CDR3 extends over 15 amino acids. V gene TRBV6-2 or TRBV6-3 combines with J gene TRBJ1-4; D gene unclear. Source material: blood. The source is a man between 18 and 35 years old in good health. The chain's CDR3 is CASSDPGSTNEKLFF. The CDR3 DNA is TGTGCCAGCAGTGACCCGGGCTCAACTAATGAAAAACTGTTTTTT.